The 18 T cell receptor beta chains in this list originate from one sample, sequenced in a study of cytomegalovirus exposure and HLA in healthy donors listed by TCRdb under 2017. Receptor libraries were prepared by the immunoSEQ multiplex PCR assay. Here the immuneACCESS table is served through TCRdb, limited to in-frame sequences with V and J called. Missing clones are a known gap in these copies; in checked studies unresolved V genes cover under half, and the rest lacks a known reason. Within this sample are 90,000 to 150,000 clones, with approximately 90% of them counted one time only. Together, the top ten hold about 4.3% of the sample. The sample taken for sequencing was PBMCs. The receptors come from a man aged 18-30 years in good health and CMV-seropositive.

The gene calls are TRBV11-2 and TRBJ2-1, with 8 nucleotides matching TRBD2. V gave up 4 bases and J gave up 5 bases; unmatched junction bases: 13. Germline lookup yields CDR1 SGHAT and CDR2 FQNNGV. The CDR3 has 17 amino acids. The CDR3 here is CASSSLRGGVADNEQFF. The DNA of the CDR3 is TGTGCCAGCAGCTCCTTACGGGGGGGGGTCGCCGACAATGAGCAGTTCTTC.

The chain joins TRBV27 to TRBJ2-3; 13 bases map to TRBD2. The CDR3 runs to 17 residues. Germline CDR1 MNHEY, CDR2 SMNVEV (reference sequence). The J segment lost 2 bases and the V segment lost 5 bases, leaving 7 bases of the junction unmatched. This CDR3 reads CASSTWTSGGPTDTQYF. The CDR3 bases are TGTGCCAGCAGTACCTGGACTAGCGGGGGCCCCACAGATACGCAGTATTTT.

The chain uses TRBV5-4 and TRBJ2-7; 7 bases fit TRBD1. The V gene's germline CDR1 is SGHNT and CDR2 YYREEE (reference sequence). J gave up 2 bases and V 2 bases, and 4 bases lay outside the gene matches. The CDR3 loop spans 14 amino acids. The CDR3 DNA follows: TGTGCCAGCAGCTTAGTGACAGGGACCTACGAGCAGTACTTC. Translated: CASSLVTGTYEQYF.

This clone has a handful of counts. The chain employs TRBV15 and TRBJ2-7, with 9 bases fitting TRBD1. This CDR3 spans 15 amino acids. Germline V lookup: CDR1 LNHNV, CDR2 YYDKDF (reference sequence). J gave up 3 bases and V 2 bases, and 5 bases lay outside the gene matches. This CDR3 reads CATSRTMDRGYEQYF. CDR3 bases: TGTGCCACCAGCAGAACCATGGACAGGGGCTACGAGCAGTACTTC.

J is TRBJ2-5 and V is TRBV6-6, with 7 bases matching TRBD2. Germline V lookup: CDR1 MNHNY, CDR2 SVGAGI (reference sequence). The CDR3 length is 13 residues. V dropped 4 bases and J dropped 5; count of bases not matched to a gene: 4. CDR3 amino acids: CASSWEGRETQYF. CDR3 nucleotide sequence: TGTGCCAGCAGTTGGGAGGGGCGGGAGACCCAGTACTTC.

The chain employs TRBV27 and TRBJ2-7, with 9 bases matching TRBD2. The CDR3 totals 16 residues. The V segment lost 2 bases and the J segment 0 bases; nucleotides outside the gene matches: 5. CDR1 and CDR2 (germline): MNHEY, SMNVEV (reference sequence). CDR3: CASSLLAGSSSYEQYF. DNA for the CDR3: TGTGCCAGCAGTTTACTAGCGGGGTCGAGCTCCTACGAGCAGTACTTC.

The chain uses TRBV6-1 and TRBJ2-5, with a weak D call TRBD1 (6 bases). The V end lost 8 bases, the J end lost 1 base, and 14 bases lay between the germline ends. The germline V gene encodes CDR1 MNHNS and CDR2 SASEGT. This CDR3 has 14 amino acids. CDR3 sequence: CASHRVWTQETQYF. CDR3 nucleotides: TGTGCCAGCCACAGGGTGTGGACCCAAGAGACCCAGTACTTC.

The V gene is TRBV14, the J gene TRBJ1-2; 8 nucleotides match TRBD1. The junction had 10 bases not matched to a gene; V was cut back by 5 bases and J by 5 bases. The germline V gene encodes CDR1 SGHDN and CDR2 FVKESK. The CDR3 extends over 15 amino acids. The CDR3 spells CASSKTGEGGYGYTF. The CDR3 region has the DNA TGTGCCAGCAGCAAGACAGGGGAAGGGGGTTATGGCTACACCTTC. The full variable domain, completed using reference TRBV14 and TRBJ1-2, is EAGVTQFPSHSVIEKGQTVTLRCDPISGHDNLYWYRRVMGKEIKFLLHFVKESKQDESGMPNNRFLAERTGGTYSTLKVQPAELEDSGVYFCASSKTGEGGYGYTFGSGTRLTVV.

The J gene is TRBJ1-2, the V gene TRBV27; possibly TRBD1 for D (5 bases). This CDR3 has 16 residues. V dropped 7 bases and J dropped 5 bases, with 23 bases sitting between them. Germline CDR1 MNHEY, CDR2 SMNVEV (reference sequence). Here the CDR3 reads CASTVSGGDWLYGYTF. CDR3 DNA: TGTGCCAGCACCGTTTCGGGAGGGGACTGGCTATATGGCTACACCTTC.

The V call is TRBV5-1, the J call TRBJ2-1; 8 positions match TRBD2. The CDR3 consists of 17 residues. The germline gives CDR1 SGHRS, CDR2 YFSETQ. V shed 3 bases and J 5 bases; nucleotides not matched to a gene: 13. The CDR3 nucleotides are TGCGCCAGCAGCTCGGGAGGGTTAGGGTGGGGAGACAATGAGCAGTTCTTC. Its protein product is CASSSGGLGWGDNEQFF.

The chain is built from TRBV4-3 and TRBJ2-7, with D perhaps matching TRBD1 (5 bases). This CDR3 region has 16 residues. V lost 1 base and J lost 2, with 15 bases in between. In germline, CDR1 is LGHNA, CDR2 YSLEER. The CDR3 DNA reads TGCGCCAGCAGCCAAGTGCAGGGCGACGTCCCCTACGAGCAGTACTTC. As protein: CASSQVQGDVPYEQYF.

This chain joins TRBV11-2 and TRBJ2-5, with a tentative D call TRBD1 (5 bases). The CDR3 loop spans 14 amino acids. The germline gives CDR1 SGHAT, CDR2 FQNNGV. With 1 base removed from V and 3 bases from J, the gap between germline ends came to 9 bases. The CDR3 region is CASSLVGREETQYF. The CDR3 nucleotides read TGTGCCAGCAGCTTAGTAGGCAGGGAAGAGACCCAGTACTTC.

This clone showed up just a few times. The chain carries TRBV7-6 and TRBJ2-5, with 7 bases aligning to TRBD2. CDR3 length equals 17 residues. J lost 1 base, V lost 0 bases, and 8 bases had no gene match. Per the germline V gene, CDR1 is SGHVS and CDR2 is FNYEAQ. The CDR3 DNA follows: TGTGCCAGCAGCTTAGCGTACCCCGGCGGGGGCCAAGAGACCCAGTACTTC. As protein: CASSLAYPGGGQETQYF. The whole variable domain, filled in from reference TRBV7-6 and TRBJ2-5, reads GAGVSQSPRYKVTKRGQDVALRCDPISGHVSLYWYRQALGQGPEFLTYFNYEAQQDKSGLPNDRFSAERPEGSISTLTIQRTEQRDSAMYRCASSLAYPGGGQETQYFGPGTRLLVL.

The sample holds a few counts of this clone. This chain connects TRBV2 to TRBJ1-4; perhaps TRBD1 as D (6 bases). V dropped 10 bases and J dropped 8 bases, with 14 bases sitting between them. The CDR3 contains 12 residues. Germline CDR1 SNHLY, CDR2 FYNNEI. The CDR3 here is CATQGSGEKLFF. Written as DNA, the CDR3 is TGTGCCACCCAGGGGTCGGGCGAAAAACTGTTTTTT.

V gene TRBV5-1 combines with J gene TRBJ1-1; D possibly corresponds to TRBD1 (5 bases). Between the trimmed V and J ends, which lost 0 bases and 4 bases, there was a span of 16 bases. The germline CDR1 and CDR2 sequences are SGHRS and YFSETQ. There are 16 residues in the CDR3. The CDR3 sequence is CASSLGPGLRGTEAFF. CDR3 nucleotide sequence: TGCGCCAGCAGCTTGGGCCCGGGACTCCGTGGCACTGAAGCTTTCTTT.

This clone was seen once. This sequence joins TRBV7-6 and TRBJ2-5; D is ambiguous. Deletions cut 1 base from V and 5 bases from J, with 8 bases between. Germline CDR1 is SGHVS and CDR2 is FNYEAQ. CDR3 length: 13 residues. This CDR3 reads CASSLVVWETQYF. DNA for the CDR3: TGTGCCAGCAGCTTAGTAGTGTGGGAGACCCAGTACTTC.

CDR3 protein: CASSPRLAGGPYEQYF. CDR3 sequence (DNA): TGCGCCAGCAGCCCCCGACTAGCGGGGGGGCCCTACGAGCAGTACTTC. The chain employs TRBV5-1 and TRBJ2-7, with 14 bases aligning to TRBD2. The V gene end was trimmed by 4 bases and the J gene end by 2 bases; junction bases not matched to a gene: 5. Germline CDR1 and CDR2: SGHRS and YFSETQ. The CDR3 consists of 16 residues.

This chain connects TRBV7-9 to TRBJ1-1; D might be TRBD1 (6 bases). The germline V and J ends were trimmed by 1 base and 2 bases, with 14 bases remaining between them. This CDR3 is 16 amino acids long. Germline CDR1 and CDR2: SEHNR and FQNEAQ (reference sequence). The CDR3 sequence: CASSLGSGVTNTEAFF. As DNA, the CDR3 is TGTGCCAGCAGCTTAGGATCAGGGGTGACAAACACTGAAGCTTTCTTT. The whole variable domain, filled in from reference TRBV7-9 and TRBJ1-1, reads DTGVSQNPRHKITKRGQNVTFRCDPISEHNRLYWYRQTLGQGPEFLTYFQNEAQLEKSRLLSDRFSAERPKGSFSTLEIQRTEQGDSAMYLCASSLGSGVTNTEAFFGQGTRLTVV.